The entry below describes one T cell receptor (beta chain). Antigen unknown. The sample originates from a study of regulatory T cells in long-lasting Graves disease. Study at large: Those with persistent Graves' disease had received antithyroid drugs for over 5 years with positive TSH receptor antibodies.

Construction of the TCR beta libraries employed iRepertoire HTBI primers in conjunction with Arm-PCR of CDR3 regions. MiXCR was run by TCRdb on the multiplex PCR reads, yielding one entry per CDR3 protein. The repertoire has hundreds of thousands of distinct CDR3 sequences, about 22% of them found once; the top ten carry roughly 13%. The time point: persistent/refractory GD, antithyroid drugs over 5 years with positive TRAb. From PBMCs, RNA was extracted and then used to make the TCR library. The CDR3 covers 14 residues. CDR1 and CDR2 (germline): SGHTA, FQGNSA. The germline V and J ends were trimmed by 5 bases and 2 bases, with 10 bases remaining between them. General study findings and limits: Persistent patients had a count of shared public clonotypes (under 3,000) that exceeded that of new patients (approximately 1,000). Newly diagnosed Graves' patients exceeded persistent ones in TCR diversity.

J is TRBJ1-3 and V is TRBV7-2, with TRBD1 as a possible D gene (5 bases). The TCR sequence derives from a female donor with Graves disease. The sequenced sample was peripheral blood mononuclear cells (PBMCs), obtained when the disease was refractory, from a patient treated with antithyroid drugs. CDR3 loop: CASSPQGAGNTIYF. The CDR3 bases are TGTGCCAGCAGCCCCCAAGGGGCTGGAAACACCATATATTTT.